These 25 T cell receptor beta chains originate from one sample sequenced in a study of shared clonotypes between healthy human individuals. TCRdb keeps only in-frame clones here, not all; method: immunoSEQ multiplex PCR. The sample comprises a few million clones, 92% of which are singletons, and 0.3% to 0.4% rests with the top ten. Sequencing was done on a sample of naive CD4+ T cells from PBMCs. Subset described: CD45RA+ positively selected. The receptors come from a man younger than 30 in good health. Some clones in this sample may be carry-over from other donors' samples.

Notes on this clone: Other DNA sequences from this sample encode an identical CDR3 as well. The chain is built from TRBV11-2 and TRBJ2-2, with TRBD1 matching 7 bases. The CDR3 length is 16 residues. The V and J ends lost 2 bases and 0 bases, in that order; junction bases with no gene match: 3. The germline CDR1 and CDR2 sequences are SGHAT and FQNNGV. CDR3 nucleotides: TGTGCCAGCAGCTTATTTGGGACAGCGAACACCGGGGAGCTGTTTTTT. Translation: CASSLFGTANTGELFF.

The chain recombines TRBV2 with TRBJ1-1, with TRBD1 matching over 7 bases. Germline V gives CDR1 SNHLY, CDR2 FYNNEI. This CDR3 is 11 amino acids long. Trimming at V came to 5 bases and at J to 7 bases, leaving 1 base not matched to a gene. CDR3 in amino acids: CASSNRGEAFF. The CDR3 nucleotides are TGTGCCAGCAGTAACAGGGGTGAAGCTTTCTTT.

The CDR3 coding sequence is TGCGCCAGCAGCTTGGTACTAGCGGGAGGATCCGGGGAGCTGTTTTTT. Translated: CASSLVLAGGSGELFF. This sequence joins TRBV5-1 and TRBJ2-2, with 12 bases matching TRBD2. The CDR3 spans 16 residues. CDR1 and CDR2 from the germline V gene are SGHRS and YFSETQ. V was pared by 0 bases and J by 6 bases, with 3 bases of the junction left unmatched.

The chain recombines TRBV18 with TRBJ1-5; 7 bases map to TRBD1. Germline lookup yields CDR1 KGHSH and CDR2 LQKENI. V lost 5 bases to trimming and J lost 7 bases; unmatched junction nucleotides: 8. The CDR3 consists of 14 residues. CDR3 loop: CASSSGQPGQPQHF. The CDR3 coding sequence is TGTGCCAGCTCATCGGGACAGCCAGGCCAGCCCCAGCATTTT. Based on the CDR3 plus reference TRBV18 and TRBJ1-5, the full variable domain is NAGVMQNPRHLVRRRGQEARLRCSPMKGHSHVYWYRQLPEEGLKFMVYLQKENIIDESGMPKERFSAEFPKEGPSILRIQQVVRGDSAAYFCASSSGQPGQPQHFGDGTRLSIL.

The J gene is TRBJ2-2, the V gene TRBV6-5; possibly TRBD1 for D (7 bases). In germline, CDR1 is MNHEY, CDR2 SVGAGI. The CDR3 is 15 residues long. Trimming left V 6 bases short and J 4 bases short, with 15 bases between. CDR3 residues: CASRYTGEATGELFF. Here the CDR3 DNA reads TGTGCCAGCAGGTACACAGGGGAGGCCACCGGGGAGCTGTTTTTT.

The chain couples TRBV27 to TRBJ1-5, with D possibly being TRBD1 (6 bases). V lost 6 bases, J lost 0 bases, and 12 bases lay in between. CDR3 length: 15 amino acids. Germline CDR1 is MNHEY and CDR2 is SMNVEV (reference sequence). The CDR3, as DNA: TGTGCCAGCAGGCCGGGACACCTTAGCAATCAGCCCCAGCATTTT. Translated: CASRPGHLSNQPQHF.

The rearrangement joins TRBV18 to TRBJ1-2; 8 bases are a match to TRBD1. The germline V gene encodes CDR1 KGHSH and CDR2 LQKENI. V shed 3 bases and J 6 bases; nucleotides not matched to a gene: 6. CDR3 size: 14 residues. CDR3 sequence: CASSPDRAGHGYTF. The CDR3 DNA reads TGTGCCAGCTCACCGGACAGGGCCGGCCATGGCTACACCTTC.

V and J are TRBV6-1 and TRBJ2-3; D tentatively fits TRBD1 or TRBD2 (5 bases each). Germline V lookup: CDR1 MNHNS, CDR2 SASEGT. CDR3 length equals 17 residues. Trimming took off 3 bases at V and 0 bases at J, with 16 bases between the two ends. The CDR3 nucleotides are TGTGCCAGCAGTGACGGGCGGTCTTGGGGGAGCACAGATACGCAGTATTTT. As protein: CASSDGRSWGSTDTQYF.

This chain connects TRBV6-6 to TRBJ1-5; D is unresolved. V gave up 4 bases and J gave up 5 bases, with 12 bases separating them. This CDR3 is 14 amino acids long. Per germline, CDR1 MNHNY and CDR2 SVGAGI (reference sequence). In DNA form, the CDR3 reads TGTGCCAGCAGTTCCGGGGTCGGAGATCAGCCCCAGCATTTT. Translated: CASSSGVGDQPQHF.

This chain links TRBV5-1 with TRBJ2-2; D may be TRBD1 or TRBD2 (5 bases each). The V end was cut by 0 bases, the J end by 1 base, with 10 bases between. The CDR3 sequence is 16 residues long. Per germline, CDR1 SGHRS and CDR2 YFSETQ. Here the CDR3 reads CASSLGGTKNTGELFF. CDR3 DNA sequence: TGCGCCAGCAGCTTGGGTGGGACGAAGAACACCGGGGAGCTGTTTTTT.

Here the CDR3 reads CATYRVGREKLFF. The CDR3 nucleotides are TGTGCCACTTACAGGGTGGGCCGAGAAAAACTGTTTTTT. The genes are TRBV28 and TRBJ1-4, with a possible D match to TRBD1 (6 bases). The ends were cut back, 10 bases at V and 8 bases at J, with 17 bases in the middle. The V gene's germline CDR1 is MDHEN and CDR2 SYDVKM. The CDR3 is 13 amino acids.

The V call is TRBV27, the J call TRBJ1-1, with D perhaps TRBD1 (5 bases). Trimming pared 2 bases from V and 3 bases from J, leaving 13 bases between. From germline, CDR1 is MNHEY and CDR2 SMNVEV (reference sequence). The length of the CDR3 is 15 residues. The DNA of the CDR3 is TGTGCCAGCAGTTTAGCGGGACTGACCCACACTGAAGCTTTCTTT. It translates to CASSLAGLTHTEAFF.

The chain carries TRBV30 and TRBJ2-1; the D gene is possibly TRBD2 (5 bases). Per germline, CDR1 GTSNPN and CDR2 SVGIG (reference sequence). This CDR3 is built from 15 residues. Trimming took 1 base from V and 1 from J, leaving 11 bases between them. The CDR3 spells CAWSGLAQSYNEQFF. CDR3 coding DNA: TGTGCCTGGAGTGGGCTAGCCCAATCCTACAATGAGCAGTTCTTC.

The chain recombines TRBV15 with TRBJ2-1; 9 bases match TRBD1. The CDR3 sequence is 15 residues long. CDR1 is LNHNV, CDR2 YYDKDF, per germline (reference sequence). J was trimmed by 8 bases and V by 2 bases; bases with no gene match: 7. CDR3 residues: CATSRPTGGRDEQFF. The CDR3, as DNA: TGTGCCACCAGCAGACCGACAGGGGGTAGGGATGAGCAGTTCTTC.

The rearrangement uses TRBV7-7 and TRBJ2-1; 10 bases align to TRBD2. Germline CDR1 reads SSHAT; CDR2 reads FNYEAQ (reference sequence). There are 14 residues in the CDR3. The trim removed 2 bases at V and 5 bases at J, leaving 0 bases unmatched. CDR3: CASSLLAGDNEQFF. CDR3 DNA sequence: TGTGCCAGCAGCTTACTAGCGGGGGACAATGAGCAGTTCTTC.

This chain links TRBV28 with TRBJ1-1; the D gene is possibly TRBD1 (5 bases). Germline CDR1 reads MDHEN; CDR2 reads SYDVKM. V lost 4 bases and J 0 bases, leaving 15 bases between the germline ends. There are 16 residues in the CDR3. DNA for the CDR3: TGTGCCAGCAGTTCGGGGGGAGGTTTAATGAACACTGAAGCTTTCTTT. Translated, it gives CASSSGGGLMNTEAFF.

V is TRBV6-6 and J is TRBJ2-5, with 12 bases matching TRBD2. CDR3 length: 16 residues. Germline V gene lookup returns CDR1 MNHNY and CDR2 SVGAGI (reference sequence). V dropped 0 bases and J dropped 4; count of bases not matched to a gene: 3. CDR3 residues: CASSYSKGLAGETQYF. The CDR3 DNA is TGTGCCAGCAGTTACTCGAAGGGACTAGCGGGAGAGACCCAGTACTTC.

The genes are TRBV7-5 and TRBJ1-3; TRBD1, as called in the table, went unchecked against the DNA. TRBV7-5 constitutes a pseudogene. The CDR3 extends over 18 amino acids. CDR3 in DNA: TGTGCCAGAAGCTTAGCGCTAAAGAGGACAGGGTCGGGAAACACCATATATTTT. Its translation is CARSLALKRTGSGNTIYF.

The chain joins TRBV28 to TRBJ2-2; 7 positions match TRBD1. V shed 6 bases and J 0 bases; nucleotides not matched to a gene: 4. The CDR3 has 15 amino acids. CDR1 is MDHEN, CDR2 SYDVKM, per germline. DNA for the CDR3: TGTGCCAGCAGCTCCAGGGGGACGAACACCGGGGAGCTGTTTTTT. Translated: CASSSRGTNTGELFF.

V usage is TRBV5-1 and J usage is TRBJ2-1, with D unresolved. The CDR3 contains 17 residues. The germline gives CDR1 SGHRS, CDR2 YFSETQ. V shed 0 bases and J shed 4 bases, with 17 bases lying between them. CDR3 amino acids: CASSLASPGRRYNEQFF. CDR3 coding DNA: TGCGCCAGCAGCTTGGCCTCTCCCGGACGGAGATACAATGAGCAGTTCTTC.

The CDR3 nucleotides are TGCAGCGTTGCAGAGACAGGGGGCAGTGTCTACGAGCAGTACTTC. It translates to CSVAETGGSVYEQYF. The rearrangement joins TRBV29-1 to TRBJ2-7; 10 bases agree with TRBD1. Per germline, CDR1 SQVTM and CDR2 ANQGSEA. With V trimmed by 4 bases and J by 3 bases, 9 bases remained unmatched. This CDR3 has 15 amino acids.

The V and J genes are TRBV18 and TRBJ2-7; possible D gene TRBD2, 5 bases. The CDR3 contains 13 residues. Germline CDR1 is KGHSH and CDR2 is LQKENI. Trimming left V 3 bases short and J 5 bases short, with 11 bases between. The DNA for the CDR3 is TGTGCCAGCTCACCGGCGGGTACCCACGAGCAGTACTTC. It specifies CASSPAGTHEQYF.

The chain links TRBV6-6 to TRBJ2-5, with 7 positions matching TRBD2. This CDR3 is 14 amino acids long. Looked up from germline, CDR1 is MNHNY and CDR2 is SVGAGI (reference sequence). The trim removed 6 bases at V and 5 bases at J, leaving 9 bases unmatched. The CDR3 nucleotides are TGTGCCAGCAGGCGCGGACTAGTGGGTGAGACCCAGTACTTC. Its protein is CASRRGLVGETQYF.

V and J are TRBV18 and TRBJ2-1; weak D call: TRBD1 (5 bases). Germline V CDR1 and CDR2: KGHSH, LQKENI. V was trimmed by 0 bases and J by 9 bases, leaving 9 bases between them. This CDR3 comprises 13 residues. The CDR3: CASSPPVGVEQFF. For the CDR3, the DNA is TGTGCCAGCTCACCACCTGTAGGGGTTGAGCAGTTCTTC.

CDR3 sequence (DNA): TGTGCCAGCAGTTTAGTGGCCTCAGCGGGACAGGGGTACACAGATACGCAGTATTTT. This translates into CASSLVASAGQGYTDTQYF. The chain joins TRBV28 to TRBJ2-3; 10 bases are shared with TRBD1. Germline V gives CDR1 MDHEN, CDR2 SYDVKM. After removal of 2 bases from V and 2 bases from J, the junction contained 13 bases not matched to a gene. This CDR3 has 19 residues.